This TCR beta chain derives from a study of technical replicates of blood from a few donors. CDR1 is MNHNS, CDR2 SASEGT, per germline. This CDR3 spans 15 amino acids. Trimming at V came to 1 base and at J to 4 bases, leaving 2 bases not matched to a gene. Some clones are missing from TCRdb's copy, which holds only in-frame ones; the method was immunoSEQ multiplex PCR. Of tens of thousands of clones in the sample, approximately 90% were seen once. Material: PBMCs. V gene TRBV6-1 combines with J gene TRBJ2-1, with 9 bases aligning to TRBD2. The TCR sequence derives from a human donor in good health. Some clones in this sample may be carry-over from other donors' samples. The DNA for the CDR3 is TGTGCCAGCAGTGAAGGACTAGCGGCGTACAATGAGCAGTTCTTC. Translated: CASSEGLAAYNEQFF.